One and the same sample provided the 6 T cell receptor beta chains below, sequenced in a study of blood T cell repertoires in COVID-19. The data were produced by immunoSEQ multiplex PCR, yet TCRdb's version contains in-frame clones alone and is incomplete. Among about 290,000 clones, around nine tenths were seen once, and the ten largest hold 8.5% to 14%. The sequencing input was peripheral blood. Receptor source: a woman aged 25 to 39 with COVID-19, enrolled during active disease.

The rearrangement joins TRBV10-3 to TRBJ1-2, with unresolved D. Germline V gene sequence: CDR1 ENHRY, CDR2 SYGVKD. The CDR3 extends over 13 amino acids. The V gene lost 7 bases and the J gene lost 1 base, with 10 bases spanning the gap. CDR3 region: CAITDKDNYGYTF. The CDR3 bases are TGTGCCATCACCGACAAGGATAACTATGGCTACACCTTC.

The rearrangement links TRBV11-3 to TRBJ2-3; no definite D call. Germline lookup yields CDR1 SGHNT and CDR2 YENEEA. The CDR3 totals 13 residues. Trimming pared 4 bases from V and 6 bases from J, leaving 11 bases between. CDR3: CASSSLEVDTQYF. The CDR3, as DNA: TGTGCCAGCAGCTCCCTTGAGGTGGATACGCAGTATTTT.

This chain links TRBV11-2 with TRBJ1-2; 7 positions agree with TRBD1. Trimming removed 4 bases from V and 4 bases from J; junction bases left unmatched: 3. This CDR3 spans 13 amino acids. Germline CDR1 is SGHAT and CDR2 is FQNNGV. CDR3 nucleotides: TGTGCCAGCAGCTCACAGGGGTTCTATGGCTACACCTTC. It is translated as CASSSQGFYGYTF.

The chain carries TRBV18 and TRBJ2-5, with TRBD2 as a possible D gene (6 bases). There are 13 residues in the CDR3. CDR1 is KGHSH, CDR2 LQKENI, per germline. The ends were cut back, 3 bases at V and 5 bases at J, with 10 bases in the middle. The CDR3 DNA is TGTGCCAGCTCACCCGGGAGCGCTGAGACCCAGTACTTC. Protein product: CASSPGSAETQYF.

This rearrangement joins TRBV27 to TRBJ2-3; no firm D call. CDR3 size: 14 residues. Germline CDR1 and CDR2: MNHEY and SMNVEV (reference sequence). V gave up 4 bases and J gave up 1 base, with 9 bases separating them. The CDR3 coding sequence is TGTGCCAGCAGTTGGCTAGAGGGCACAGATACGCAGTATTTT. The encoded protein is CASSWLEGTDTQYF.

The gene calls are TRBV3-1 (or the pseudogene TRBV3-2) and TRBJ1-2; D unresolved. The CDR3 runs to 13 residues. V was trimmed by 0 bases and J by 8 bases, leaving 10 bases between them. Germline assignment: CDR1 LGHDT and CDR2 YNNKEL (reference sequence). The CDR3, as DNA: TGTGCCAGCAGCCAAGATTATGGGCTAGGCTACACCTTC. The encoded protein is CASSQDYGLGYTF.